This T cell receptor beta chain appears in the sequencing data of a study of blood T cell repertoires in COVID-19. Overall study: Material from acute and convalescent COVID-19 was sourced from the United States, Italy and Spain. From T cells, B-cell-depleted T cells, or PBMCs came the material, which was cDNA or gDNA.

The CDR3 is 13 residues long. Germline V gives CDR1 SNHLY, CDR2 FYNNEI. V was cut by 6 bases and J by 7 bases, with 15 bases left in between. In the original analysis: Nucleated cell number was recorded as an estimate derived from reference gene primer amplification. Clones were sequenced by immunoSEQ multiplex PCR, and TCRdb holds only the in-frame ones, with some missing. The DNA was the basis for D and trimming; V, J and clone size are from that table. The sample includes some 150,000 clones, roughly 80% of them seen just once. This clonotype was sampled from a human donor in a cohort sampled during active COVID-19. Sequencing input: peripheral blood. V usage is TRBV2 and J usage is TRBJ2-5; D might be TRBD2 (5 bases). The chain's CDR3 is CASRIGLGGTQYF. The CDR3 DNA reads as TGTGCCAGCAGGATCGGACTTGGCGGGACCCAGTACTTC.